Presented here are 22 T cell receptor beta chains from one specimen sequenced in a study of T cells in localized non-small cell lung cancer. Method: immunoSEQ multiplex PCR; TCRdb's copy keeps in-frame clones and lacks some. The table includes approximately 70,000 clones, 86% detected once. The sample was peripheral blood, taken before any cancer treatment. The receptor set was obtained from a male donor older than 55 with stage III squamous cell lung carcinoma.

With respect to this clone: Mismatch with germline at one junction end may stem from a read error. The gene calls are TRBV30 and TRBJ1-1; a possible D gene is TRBD1 (6 bases). The CDR3 covers 11 residues. CDR1 and CDR2 from the germline V gene are GTSNPN and SVGIG (reference sequence). CDR3 sequence reads: CACLDSRGGVF. Written as DNA, the CDR3 is TGTGCCTGCCTCGACTCCAGGGGAGGGGTATTT.

This chain joins TRBV5-5 and TRBJ2-5; D uncertain. CDR1 SGHKS and CDR2 YYEKEE come from the germline V gene (reference sequence). Trimming cost V 0 bases and J 1 base, with 7 bases left between them. This CDR3 spans 14 amino acids. CDR3 in DNA: TGTGCCAGCAGCTTGGCTACATTCCAAGAGACCCAGTACTTC. This codes for CASSLATFQETQYF.

The rearrangement links TRBV29-1 to TRBJ1-2, with 8 positions matching TRBD1. This CDR3 contains 12 residues. Trimming removed 4 bases from V and 5 bases from J; junction bases left unmatched: 3. Germline V gene sequence: CDR1 SQVTM, CDR2 ANQGSEA. The CDR3 region has the DNA TGCAGCGTTGTCCGGGACAGGTATGGCTACACCTTC. Translation gives CSVVRDRYGYTF. Together with reference TRBV29-1 and TRBJ1-2, the CDR3 gives the full variable domain: SAVISQKPSRDICQRGTSLTIQCQVDSQVTMMFWYRQQPGQSLTLIATANQGSEATYESGFVIDKFPISRPNLTFSTLTVSNMSPEDSSIYLCSVVRDRYGYTFGSGTRLTVV.

The rearrangement links TRBV6-1 to TRBJ2-7; 7 positions match TRBD1. CDR1 and CDR2 (germline): MNHNS, SASEGT. The CDR3 has 13 amino acids. V trimming: 6 bases; J trimming: 2 bases; junction bases outside the gene matches: 4. The CDR3 reads CASRADRAYEQYF. In DNA form, the CDR3 reads TGTGCCAGCAGGGCAGACAGGGCCTACGAGCAGTACTTC.

The rearrangement uses TRBV6-6 and TRBJ1-1; 9 nucleotides agree with TRBD1. Germline trimming cut 8 bases from V and 2 bases from J; bases unmatched to any gene: 3. This CDR3 spans 13 amino acids. CDR1 is MNHNY, CDR2 SVGAGI, per germline (reference sequence). The CDR3 region is CASGGQGNTEAFF. The CDR3 nucleotides read TGTGCCAGCGGGGGACAGGGAAACACTGAAGCTTTCTTT.

The rearrangement uses TRBV5-1 and TRBJ1-3, with no clear D. Looked up from germline, CDR1 is SGHRS and CDR2 is YFSETQ. V was trimmed by 0 bases and J by 3 bases, leaving 7 bases between them. The CDR3 contains 14 residues. The CDR3 bases are TGCGCCAGCAGCTTGGGGGTTGTTGGAAACACCATATATTTT. Translating it yields CASSLGVVGNTIYF.

The chain carries TRBV14 and TRBJ1-6; D perhaps matches TRBD1 (5 bases). The CDR3 is 14 residues long. The V end lost 0 bases, the J end lost 10 bases, and 10 bases lay between the germline ends. Germline values: CDR1 SGHDN, CDR2 FVKESK. For the CDR3, the DNA is TGTGCCAGCAGCCAAGATCGGGGACTCTCACCCCTCCACTTT. Its translation: CASSQDRGLSPLHF.

The count of this clone is one. The chain couples TRBV19 to TRBJ1-2, with a tentative D call TRBD1 (6 bases). CDR3 length equals 14 residues. Trimming removed 3 bases at V and 4 bases at J, with 12 bases between. In germline, CDR1 is LNHDA, CDR2 SQIVND (reference sequence). The DNA for the CDR3 is TGTGCCAGTAGTATGCCAGGGGAGGTCTATGGCTACACCTTC. Translated, it gives CASSMPGEVYGYTF.

This chain connects TRBV2 to TRBJ1-1, with 7 bases matching TRBD1. The CDR3 runs 13 residues. V gave up 7 bases and J gave up 11 bases; unmatched junction bases: 13. Germline V gives CDR1 SNHLY, CDR2 FYNNEI. CDR3 in DNA: TGTGCCAGCACCACGGGAGGTGACAGGGATGCTTTCTTT. It specifies CASTTGGDRDAFF.

This clone appeared a single time. This chain links TRBV6-1 with TRBJ1-4, with D possibly TRBD1 on 6 matching bases. Trimming took 7 bases from V and 8 from J, leaving 17 bases between them. The CDR3 length is 14 residues. From germline, CDR1 is MNHNS and CDR2 SASEGT. The CDR3 DNA reads TGTGCCAGCACCCGGGTGGCAGGGGACGAAAAACTGTTTTTT. Translating it yields CASTRVAGDEKLFF.

The chain employs TRBV5-8 and TRBJ1-1, with a possible D match to TRBD1 (5 bases). This CDR3 spans 13 amino acids. Per germline, CDR1 SGHTS and CDR2 YDEGEE. The V end was cut by 7 bases, the J end by 5 bases, with 15 bases between. The CDR3 loop reads CASGRQPRTEAFF. The CDR3 DNA reads TGTGCCAGCGGCCGACAGCCGAGGACTGAAGCTTTCTTT. The whole variable domain, filled in from reference TRBV5-8 and TRBJ1-1, reads EAGVTQSPTHLIKTRGQQATLRCSPISGHTSVYWYQQALGLGLQFLLWYDEGEERNRGNFPPRFSGRQFPNYSSELNVNALELEDSALYLCASGRQPRTEAFFGQGTRLTVV.

The rearrangement joins TRBV6-1 to TRBJ2-5, with D perhaps matching TRBD1 (5 bases). The V and J ends lost 1 base and 6 bases respectively, with 12 bases between them. CDR3 size: 14 residues. Germline V lookup: CDR1 MNHNS, CDR2 SASEGT. CDR3 loop: CASSEGGVVKTQYF. Written as DNA, the CDR3 is TGTGCCAGCAGTGAAGGGGGCGTAGTAAAGACCCAGTACTTC.

The CDR3: CASSLQGGGEKLFF. The CDR3 bases are TGCGCCAGCAGCCTTCAGGGAGGTGGTGAAAAACTGTTTTTT. The V and J genes are TRBV5-1 and TRBJ1-4, with D possibly being TRBD1 (5 bases). Trimming cost V 4 bases and J 7 bases, with 14 bases left between them. The CDR3 loop spans 14 amino acids. Germline V gene sequence: CDR1 SGHRS, CDR2 YFSETQ. The complete variable domain, with remaining parts taken from reference TRBV5-1 and TRBJ1-4, reads KAGVTQTPRYLIKTRGQQVTLSCSPISGHRSVSWYQQTPGQGLQFLFEYFSETQRNKGNFPGRFSGRQFSNSRSEMNVSTLELGDSALYLCASSLQGGGEKLFFGSGTQLSVL.

The chain has TRBV29-1 and TRBJ2-5; 10 nucleotides align to TRBD2. With 6 bases clipped from V and 3 bases from J, the junction kept 13 bases outside the gene matches. This CDR3 is 16 amino acids long. Germline lookup yields CDR1 SQVTM and CDR2 ANQGSEA. The CDR3 DNA reads TGCAGCGTATTCGCGAGCGGGGGGGCGAGGAAAGAGACCCAGTACTTC. This codes for CSVFASGGARKETQYF.

J is TRBJ2-2 and V is TRBV28; TRBD2 matches 7 bases. The CDR3 loop spans 14 amino acids. With 6 bases clipped from V and 5 bases from J, the junction kept 6 bases outside the gene matches. Germline V gene data show CDR1 as MDHEN and CDR2 as SYDVKM. The chain's CDR3 is CASRGGTTTGELFF. The CDR3 bases are TGTGCCAGCAGGGGAGGGACCACGACCGGGGAGCTGTTTTTT. Complete variable domain (other parts from reference TRBV28 and TRBJ2-2): DVKVTQSSRYLVKRTGEKVFLECVQDMDHENMFWYRQDPGLGLRLIYFSYDVKMKEKGDIPEGYSVSREKKERFSLILESASTNQTSMYLCASRGGTTTGELFFGEGSRLTVL.

V usage is TRBV15 and J usage is TRBJ1-2, with 8 bases that match TRBD1. V was clipped by 2 bases and J by 7 bases; unmatched bases: 9. CDR1 is LNHNV and CDR2 is YYDKDF in the germline V gene (reference sequence). The CDR3 consists of 15 residues. CDR3 sequence: CATSRPGTGIGGYTF. The CDR3 DNA reads TGTGCCACCAGCAGACCCGGGACAGGCATTGGTGGCTACACCTTC. The whole variable domain, remainder taken from reference TRBV15 and TRBJ1-2, is DAMVIQNPRYQVTQFGKPVTLSCSQTLNHNVMYWYQQKSSQAPKLLFHYYDKDFNNEADTPDNFQSRRPNTSFCFLDIRSPGLGDTAMYLCATSRPGTGIGGYTFGSGTRLTVV.

The J gene is TRBJ1-3, the V gene TRBV7-2, with D unclear. The length of the CDR3 is 17 residues. Trimming cost V 0 bases and J 0 bases, with 12 bases left between them. Germline values: CDR1 SGHTA, CDR2 FQGNSA. The DNA of the CDR3 is TGTGCCAGCAGCTTAGCACCATCCAGGAGCTCTGGAAACACCATATATTTT. Amino acids: CASSLAPSRSSGNTIYF.

This rearrangement joins TRBV29-1 to TRBJ1-3; weak D call: TRBD1 (5 bases). This CDR3 spans 17 amino acids. Germline CDR1 reads SQVTM; CDR2 reads ANQGSEA. Trimming took off 4 bases at V and 0 bases at J, with 19 bases between the two ends. The CDR3 DNA reads TGCAGCGTTGTAGGTGTCCCAGGGATCCACTCTGGAAACACCATATATTTT. This codes for CSVVGVPGIHSGNTIYF.

J is TRBJ1-2 and V is TRBV7-2, with D perhaps TRBD1 (6 bases). Germline V gene lookup returns CDR1 SGHTA and CDR2 FQGNSA. The length of the CDR3 is 15 residues. Trimming cost V 5 bases and J 8 bases, with 21 bases left between them. CDR3 sequence reads: CASSPPEGGTGGYTF. The DNA for the CDR3 is TGTGCCAGCAGCCCCCCGGAAGGGGGGACTGGGGGCTACACCTTC.

The chain carries TRBV28 and TRBJ1-4; tentative D call: TRBD1 (6 bases). Trimming removed 1 base from V and 7 bases from J, with 13 bases in between. The CDR3 has 15 residues. Germline V gene data show CDR1 as MDHEN and CDR2 as SYDVKM. The CDR3 DNA follows: TGTGCCAGCAGTTTATACGGGGGCGCGGGTGAAAAACTGTTTTTT. Translated, it gives CASSLYGGAGEKLFF.

V gene TRBV6-1 combines with J gene TRBJ1-1; 7 nucleotides match TRBD1. Germline V gives CDR1 MNHNS, CDR2 SASEGT. This CDR3 is 15 amino acids long. J lost 5 bases, V lost 4 bases, and 10 bases had no gene match. This CDR3 reads CASSVDRVAVTEAFF. The CDR3 region has the DNA TGTGCCAGCAGTGTAGACAGGGTAGCGGTTACTGAAGCTTTCTTT.

The V gene is TRBV29-1, the J gene TRBJ2-7; TRBD2 might be the D (5 bases). Germline CDR1 and CDR2: SQVTM and ANQGSEA. There are 16 residues in the CDR3. Deletions cut 1 base from V and 3 bases from J, with 19 bases between. The CDR3 sequence: CSVEGGIRVLIYEQYV. The CDR3 DNA follows: TGCAGCGTTGAAGGAGGGATTAGAGTTTTGATCTACGAGCAGTACGTC.